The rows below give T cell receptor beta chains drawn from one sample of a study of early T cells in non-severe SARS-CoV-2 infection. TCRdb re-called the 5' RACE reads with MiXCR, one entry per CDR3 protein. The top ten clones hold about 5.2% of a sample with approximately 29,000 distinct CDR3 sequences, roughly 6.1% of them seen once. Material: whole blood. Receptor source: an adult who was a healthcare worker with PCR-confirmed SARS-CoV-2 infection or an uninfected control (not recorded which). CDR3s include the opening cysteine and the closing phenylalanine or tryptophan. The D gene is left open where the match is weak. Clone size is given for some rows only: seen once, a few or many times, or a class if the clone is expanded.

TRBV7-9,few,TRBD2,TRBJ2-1,CASSLERERNEQFF,TGTGCCAGCAGCTTAGAGCGGGAGCGGAATGAGCAGTTCTTC
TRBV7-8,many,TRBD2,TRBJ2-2,CASSLSAGGPDGELFF,TGTGCCAGCAGCCTATCAGCGGGAGGGCCAGACGGGGAGCTGTTTTTT
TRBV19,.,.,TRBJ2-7,CASRAGKGGDYEQYF,TGTGCCAGTAGGGCCGGGAAGGGAGGAGACTACGAGCAGTACTTC
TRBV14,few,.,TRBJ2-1,CASSQENEQFF,TGTGCCAGCAGCCAGGAGAATGAGCAGTTCTTC
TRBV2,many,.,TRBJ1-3,CATNPGNTIYF,TGTGCCACCAACCCGGGAAACACCATATATTTT
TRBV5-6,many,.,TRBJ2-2,CASSFGRNTGELFF,TGTGCCAGCAGCTTCGGACGGAACACCGGGGAGCTGTTTTTT
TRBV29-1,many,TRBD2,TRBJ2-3,CSVASGTSTDTQYF,TGCAGCGTTGCGAGCGGGACTTCCACAGATACGCAGTATTTT
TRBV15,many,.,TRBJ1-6,CATSRPDVSNSPLHF,TGTGCCACCAGCAGACCAGACGTCTCTAATTCACCCCTCCACTTT
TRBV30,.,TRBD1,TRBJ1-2,CAWTGTANYGYTF,TGTGCCTGGACGGGGACAGCTAACTATGGCTACACCTTC
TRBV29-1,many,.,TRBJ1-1,CSVEVQSNTEAFF,TGCAGCGTTGAGGTACAGAGCAACACTGAAGCTTTCTTT
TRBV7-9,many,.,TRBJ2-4,CASSRPGEAKNIQYF,TGTGCCAGCAGCCGCCCCGGGGAAGCCAAAAACATTCAGTACTTC
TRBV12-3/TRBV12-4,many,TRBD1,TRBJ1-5,CASSLSDRGNQPQHF,TGTGCCAGCAGCCTCTCCGACAGGGGGAATCAGCCCCAGCATTTT
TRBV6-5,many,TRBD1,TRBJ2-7,CASSSQGAYEQYF,TGTGCCAGCAGTTCCCAGGGGGCATACGAGCAGTACTTC
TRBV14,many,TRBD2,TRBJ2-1,CASSQAWLAGKYNEQFF,TGTGCCAGCAGCCAAGCATGGCTAGCGGGGAAATACAATGAGCAGTTCTTC
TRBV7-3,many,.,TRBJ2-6,CASSLNPPRSGANVLTF,TGTGCCAGCAGCTTAAACCCCCCCCGCTCTGGGGCCAACGTCCTGACTTTC
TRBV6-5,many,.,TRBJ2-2,CASSYLRGEGELFF,TGTGCCAGCAGTTACTTGCGGGGCGAAGGGGAGCTGTTTTTT
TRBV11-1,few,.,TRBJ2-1,CASSLEQWGEVYNEQFF,TGTGCCAGCAGCTTAGAGCAGTGGGGGGAGGTCTACAATGAGCAGTTCTTC
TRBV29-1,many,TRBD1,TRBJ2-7,CSVRTGGGGYEQYF,TGCAGCGTTAGGACAGGGGGCGGCGGATACGAGCAGTACTTC
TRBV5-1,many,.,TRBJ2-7,CASSLLGGGSYEQYF,TGCGCCAGCAGCTTGTTAGGTGGAGGCTCCTACGAGCAGTACTTC
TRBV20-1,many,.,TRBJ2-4,CSASRTAPGKNIQYF,TGCAGTGCTAGTCGGACAGCCCCGGGCAAAAACATTCAGTACTTC
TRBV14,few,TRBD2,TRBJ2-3,CASSPIAGADTQYF,TGTGCCAGCAGCCCCATAGCGGGGGCAGATACGCAGTATTTT
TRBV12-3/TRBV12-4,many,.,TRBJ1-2,CASSLAQFNYGYTF,TGTGCCAGCAGTTTAGCGCAGTTTAACTATGGCTACACCTTC
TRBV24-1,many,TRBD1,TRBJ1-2,CATSDTRQGPSNYGYTF,TGTGCCACCAGTGATACGCGACAGGGACCTTCAAACTATGGCTACACCTTC
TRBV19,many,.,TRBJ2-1,CASSSGANEQFF,TGTGCCAGTAGTTCGGGGGCCAATGAGCAGTTCTTC
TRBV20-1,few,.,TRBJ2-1,CSAPRERLYNEQFF,TGCAGTGCTCCACGGGAACGACTGTACAATGAGCAGTTCTTC
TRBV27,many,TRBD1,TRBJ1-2,CASRSGGYYGYTF,TGTGCCAGCAGGTCAGGGGGCTACTATGGCTACACCTTC
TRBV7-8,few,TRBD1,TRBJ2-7,CASSPDRVARSWQYF,TGTGCCAGCAGCCCCGACAGGGTCGCTCGGTCTTGGCAGTACTTC
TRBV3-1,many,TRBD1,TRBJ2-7,CASSHRGQGDYEQYF,TGTGCCAGCAGCCACCGGGGACAGGGGGACTACGAGCAGTACTTC
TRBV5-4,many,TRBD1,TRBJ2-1,CASGTGSYNEQFF,TGTGCCAGCGGGACAGGGTCCTACAATGAGCAGTTCTTC
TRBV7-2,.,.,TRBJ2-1,CASSLGLYNEQFF,TGTGCCAGCAGCTTAGGACTGTACAATGAGCAGTTCTTC
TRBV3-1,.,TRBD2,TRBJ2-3,CASSQTLAGADTQYF,TGTGCCAGCAGCCAAACCCTAGCGGGGGCAGATACGCAGTATTTT
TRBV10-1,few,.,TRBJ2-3,CASSEAGSNADTQYF,TGCGCCAGCAGTGAGGCGGGAAGTAACGCAGATACGCAGTATTTT
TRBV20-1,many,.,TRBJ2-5,CSARDQETQYF,TGCAGTGCTAGAGACCAAGAGACCCAGTACTTC
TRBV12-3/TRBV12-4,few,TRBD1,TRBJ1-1,CASSLASVGTGGTEAFF,TGTGCCAGCAGTTTAGCGAGCGTGGGGACAGGAGGGACTGAAGCTTTCTTT
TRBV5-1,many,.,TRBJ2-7,CASSLGGNSYEQYF,TGCGCCAGCAGCTTGGGGGGCAACTCCTACGAGCAGTACTTC
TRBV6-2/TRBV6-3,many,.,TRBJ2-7,CASSPGFGGIYEQYF,TGTGCCAGCAGTCCTGGTTTCGGAGGGATATACGAGCAGTACTTC
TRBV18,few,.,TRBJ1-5,CASSEQGRQPQHF,TGTGCCAGCTCAGAACAGGGCCGTCAGCCCCAGCATTTT
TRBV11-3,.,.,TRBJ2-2,CASSYPCRADTGELFF,TGTGCCAGCAGCTACCCTTGCAGAGCAGACACCGGGGAGCTGTTTTTT
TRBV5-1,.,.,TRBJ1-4,CASSLAPVGEKLFF,TGCGCCAGCAGCTTGGCCCCGGTCGGTGAAAAACTGTTTTTT
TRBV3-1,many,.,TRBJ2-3,CASSQDLVNTQYF,TGTGCCAGCAGCCAAGATTTGGTCAATACGCAGTATTTT
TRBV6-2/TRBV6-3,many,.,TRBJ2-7,CASSYSDGIWEQYF,TGTGCCAGCAGTTACTCCGACGGGATTTGGGAGCAGTACTTC
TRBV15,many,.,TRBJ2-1,CATSRERPGSYNEQFF,TGTGCCACCAGCAGAGAACGGCCTGGCTCCTACAATGAGCAGTTCTTC
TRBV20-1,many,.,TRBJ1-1,CSAREQAGVNTEAFF,TGCAGTGCTAGAGAGCAGGCAGGCGTGAACACTGAAGCTTTCTTT
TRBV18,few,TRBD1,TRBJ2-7,CASSPDRGSGQYF,TGTGCCAGCTCACCGGACAGGGGGTCAGGGCAGTACTTC
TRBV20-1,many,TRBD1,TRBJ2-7,CSADRATYEQYF,TGCAGTGCTGACAGGGCAACCTACGAGCAGTACTTC
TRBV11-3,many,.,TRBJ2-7,CASSSVGWFAHEQYF,TGTGCCAGCAGCTCAGTAGGGTGGTTTGCCCACGAGCAGTACTTC
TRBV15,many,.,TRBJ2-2,CATSRVSRGTGELFF,TGTGCCACCAGCAGAGTGAGCCGGGGGACCGGGGAGCTGTTTTTT
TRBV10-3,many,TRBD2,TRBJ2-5,CAIRPGLAGDQETQYF,TGTGCCATCAGACCCGGACTAGCGGGGGATCAAGAGACCCAGTACTTC
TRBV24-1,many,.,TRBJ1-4,CATSDNRVGEKLFF,TGTGCCACCAGTGATAACAGGGTCGGCGAAAAACTGTTTTTT
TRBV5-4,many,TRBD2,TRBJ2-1,CASSLLLAGIDEQFF,TGTGCCAGCAGCTTGCTACTAGCGGGAATCGATGAGCAGTTCTTC
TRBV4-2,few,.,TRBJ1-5,CASSRDRDQPQHF,TGTGCCAGCAGCCGAGACAGAGATCAGCCCCAGCATTTT
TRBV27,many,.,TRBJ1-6,CASSSSGRDSPLHF,TGTGCCAGCAGTTCTAGTGGGCGGGATTCACCCCTCCACTTT
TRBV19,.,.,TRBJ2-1,CASSGGLGVNDEQFF,TGTGCCAGTAGTGGAGGACTGGGGGTGAACGATGAGCAGTTCTTC
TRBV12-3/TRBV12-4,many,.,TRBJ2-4,CASTPGGAKNIQYF,TGTGCCAGCACCCCTGGGGGGGCCAAAAACATTCAGTACTTC